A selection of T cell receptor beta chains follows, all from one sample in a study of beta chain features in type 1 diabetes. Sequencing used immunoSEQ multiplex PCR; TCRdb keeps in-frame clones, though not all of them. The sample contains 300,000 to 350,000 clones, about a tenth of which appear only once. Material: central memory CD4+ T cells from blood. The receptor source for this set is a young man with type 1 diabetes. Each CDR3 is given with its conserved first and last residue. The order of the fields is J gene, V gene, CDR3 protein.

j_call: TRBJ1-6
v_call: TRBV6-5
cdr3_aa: CASSTGGGWSPLHF

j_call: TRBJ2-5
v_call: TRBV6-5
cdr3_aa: CASSPGSGKETQYF

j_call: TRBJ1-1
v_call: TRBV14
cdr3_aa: CASSHRTGLLGNTEAFF

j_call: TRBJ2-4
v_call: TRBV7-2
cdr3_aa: CASSIGTPGDIQYF

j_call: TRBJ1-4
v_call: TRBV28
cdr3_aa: CASRQGGNEKLFF

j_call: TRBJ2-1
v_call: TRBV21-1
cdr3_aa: CASQTAFLFSYNEQFF

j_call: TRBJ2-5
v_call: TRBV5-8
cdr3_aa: CASSLARETQYF

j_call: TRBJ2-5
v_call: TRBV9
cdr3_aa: CASSVAPQGEETQYF

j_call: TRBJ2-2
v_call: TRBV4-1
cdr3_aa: CASSHHSGTGELFF

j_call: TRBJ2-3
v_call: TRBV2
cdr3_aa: CCSTGGEWGDTQYF

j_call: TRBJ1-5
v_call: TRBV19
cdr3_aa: CASRRQGASQPQHF

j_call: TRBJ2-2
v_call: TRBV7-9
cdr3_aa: CASSIGHQNTGELFF

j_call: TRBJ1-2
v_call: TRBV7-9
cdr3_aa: CASSPTLRTVGGYTF

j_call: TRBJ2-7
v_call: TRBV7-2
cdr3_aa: CASSLAGLAGDPYEQYF

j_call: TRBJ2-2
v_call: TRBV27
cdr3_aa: CASRPGANKNTGELFF

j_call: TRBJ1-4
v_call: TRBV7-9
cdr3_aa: CASSLGQGGTNEKLFF

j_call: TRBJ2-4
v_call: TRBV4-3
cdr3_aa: CASSQERASGGTAKNIQYF

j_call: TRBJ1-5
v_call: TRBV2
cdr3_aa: CASSGNVKRGPQHF

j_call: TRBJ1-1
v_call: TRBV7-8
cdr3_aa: CASSPDRSYEAFF

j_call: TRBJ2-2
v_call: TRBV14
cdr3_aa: CASSQHPPPGELFF

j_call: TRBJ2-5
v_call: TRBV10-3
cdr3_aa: CATNPGDPETQYF

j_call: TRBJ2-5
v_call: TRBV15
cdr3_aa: CATSRDGGEETQYF

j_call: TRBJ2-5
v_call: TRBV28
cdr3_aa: CASSLLGETQYF

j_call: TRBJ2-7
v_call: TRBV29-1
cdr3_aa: CSVERRNEQYF

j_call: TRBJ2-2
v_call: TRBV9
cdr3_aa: CASSGSGGAISGELFF

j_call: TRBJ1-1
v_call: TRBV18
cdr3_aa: CASSPRPENTEAFF

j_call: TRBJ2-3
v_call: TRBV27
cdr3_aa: CASSFRQADTQYF

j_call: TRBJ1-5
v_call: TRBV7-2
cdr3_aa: CASSARGRVDQPQHF

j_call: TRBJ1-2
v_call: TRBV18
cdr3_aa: CASSPSQGSYGYTF

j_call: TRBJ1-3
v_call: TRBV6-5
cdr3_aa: CASSSKGNTIYF

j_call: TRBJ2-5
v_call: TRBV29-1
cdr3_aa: CSVDGTGGQETQYF

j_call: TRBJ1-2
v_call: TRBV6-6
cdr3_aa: CASRSQQGNYGYTF

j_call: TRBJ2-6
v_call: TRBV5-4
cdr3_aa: CASSHPGEGANVLTF

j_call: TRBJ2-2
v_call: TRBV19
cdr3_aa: CASRPTGQNTGELFF

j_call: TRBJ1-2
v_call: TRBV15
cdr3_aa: CATSRDRRGDDYGYTF

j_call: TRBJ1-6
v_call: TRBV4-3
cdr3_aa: CASSQEVGTGSLHF

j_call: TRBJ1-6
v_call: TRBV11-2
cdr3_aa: CASSSRAENSPLHF

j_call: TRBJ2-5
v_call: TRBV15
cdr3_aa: CATSSGPQETQYF

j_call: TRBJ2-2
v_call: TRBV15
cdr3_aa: CATSRDRGGGELFF